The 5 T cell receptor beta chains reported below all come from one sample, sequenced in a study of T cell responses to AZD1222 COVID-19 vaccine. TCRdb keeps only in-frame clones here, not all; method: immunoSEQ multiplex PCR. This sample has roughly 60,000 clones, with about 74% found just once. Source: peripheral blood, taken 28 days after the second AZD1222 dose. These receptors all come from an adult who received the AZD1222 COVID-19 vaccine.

Written as DNA, the CDR3 is TGTGCCAGCAGTTTAAGCGGGAGGGCCGGTGGCGAGCAGTACTTC. Protein sequence: CASSLSGRAGGEQYF. The V and J genes are TRBV27 and TRBJ2-7; 10 nucleotides agree with TRBD2. Germline-derived CDR1 and CDR2 are MNHEY and SMNVEV (reference sequence). V lost 2 bases, J lost 6 bases, and 7 bases stayed unmatched. The CDR3 length is 15 residues.

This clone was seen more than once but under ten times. The CDR3 coding sequence is TGTGCCAGCAGTTCCGAGTCCCAGGGGACGAACACTGAAGCTTTCTTT. Translated, it gives CASSSESQGTNTEAFF. The chain recombines TRBV6-5 with TRBJ1-1; tentative D call: TRBD1 (6 bases). V was trimmed by 4 bases and J by 1 base, leaving 16 bases between them. The CDR3 length is 16 residues. CDR1 MNHEY and CDR2 SVGAGI come from the germline V gene.

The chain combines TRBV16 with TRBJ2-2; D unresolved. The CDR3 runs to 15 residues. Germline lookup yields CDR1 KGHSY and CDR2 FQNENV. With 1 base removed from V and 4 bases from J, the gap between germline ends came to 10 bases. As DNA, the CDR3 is TGTGCCAGCAGCCAATTTGGTCCGTCCACCGGGGAGCTGTTTTTT. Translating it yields CASSQFGPSTGELFF.

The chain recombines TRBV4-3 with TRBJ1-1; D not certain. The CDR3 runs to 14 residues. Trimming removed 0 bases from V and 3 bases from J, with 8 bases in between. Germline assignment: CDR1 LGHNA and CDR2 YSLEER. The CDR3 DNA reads TGCGCCAGCAGCCAAGATCCCAGCCACACTGAAGCTTTCTTT. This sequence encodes CASSQDPSHTEAFF.

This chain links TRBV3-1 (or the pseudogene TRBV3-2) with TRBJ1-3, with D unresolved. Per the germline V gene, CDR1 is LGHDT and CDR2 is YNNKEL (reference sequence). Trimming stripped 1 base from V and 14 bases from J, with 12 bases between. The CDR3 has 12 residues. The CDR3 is CASSQGAATVYF. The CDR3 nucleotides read TGTGCCAGCAGCCAAGGGGCGGCTACGGTATATTTT.